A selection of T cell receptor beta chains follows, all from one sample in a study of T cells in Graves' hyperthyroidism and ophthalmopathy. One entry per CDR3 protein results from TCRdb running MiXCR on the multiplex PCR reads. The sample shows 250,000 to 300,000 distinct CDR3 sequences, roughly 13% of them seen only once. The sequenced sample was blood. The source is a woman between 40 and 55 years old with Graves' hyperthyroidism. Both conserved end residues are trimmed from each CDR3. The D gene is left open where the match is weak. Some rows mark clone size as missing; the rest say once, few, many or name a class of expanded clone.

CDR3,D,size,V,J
ATSRGVGTEAF,NA,few,TRBV15,TRBJ1-1
ASSRQGLETQY,NA,many,TRBV28,TRBJ2-5
ASSPGLAGGYTQY,TRBD2,many,TRBV3-1,TRBJ2-3
ASSSQDRGYGYT,TRBD1,many,TRBV27,TRBJ1-2
ASGYRDEGYT,NA,many,TRBV7-9,TRBJ1-2
ASRPGGVSSGNTIY,NA,NA,TRBV7-2,TRBJ1-3
ASSPLMGAEDEQF,NA,NA,TRBV18,TRBJ2-1
ASSLVRLPRVANTEAF,NA,many,TRBV7-8,TRBJ1-1
ASSKRKTGSGNTIY,NA,few,TRBV6-1,TRBJ1-3
SARDLGLGNEQF,TRBD2,many,TRBV20-1,TRBJ2-1
ASSGGLRGYT,NA,NA,TRBV4-1,TRBJ1-2
ASSRPGYRTYEQY,NA,few,TRBV6-1,TRBJ2-7
AWSVLQGANEQY,TRBD1,NA,TRBV30,TRBJ2-7
ASSHREGQF,TRBD2,NA,TRBV19,TRBJ2-1
ASSKRLAGGSTYEQY,TRBD2,many,TRBV28,TRBJ2-7
ASTPGSSPLH,NA,NA,TRBV2,TRBJ1-6
ASSLKREGYEQY,TRBD2,few,TRBV7-9,TRBJ2-7
ASSPQLETGTYGYT,TRBD1,NA,TRBV18,TRBJ1-2
ASSSLPTSGRFNTGELF,TRBD2,few,TRBV28,TRBJ2-2
ASSMTVTSTDTQY,NA,many,TRBV5-5,TRBJ2-3
ASSQEGSRGNIQY,NA,few,TRBV4-1,TRBJ2-4
ASRLQGSHQPQH,TRBD1,many,TRBV12-3/TRBV12-4,TRBJ1-5
ATSALGNTEAF,NA,many,TRBV24-1,TRBJ1-1
ASSLEGYNEQF,NA,many,TRBV11-3,TRBJ2-1
SASTQSSGNTIY,NA,many,TRBV20-1,TRBJ1-3
ASSYGGGGSNQPQH,NA,few,TRBV6-5,TRBJ1-5
SISAGGTDTQY,TRBD2,NA,TRBV20-1,TRBJ2-3
ASGQENQPQH,NA,few,TRBV12-5,TRBJ1-5
ASSSKTGGNTDTQY,TRBD1,many,TRBV7-6,TRBJ2-3
AWILRGRDYGYT,NA,many,TRBV30,TRBJ1-2
ASSPGTSTYNEQF,TRBD2,few,TRBV5-1,TRBJ2-1
ASSWARNNEQF,NA,many,TRBV27,TRBJ2-1